This TCR beta chain was captured by sequencing in a study of persistence of HIV-infected CD4 T cells. Study-level information: CD4+ T cells responding to CMV or HIV-1 Gag were isolated.

This was the immunoSEQ version 4 assay in survey mode. Method: immunoSEQ multiplex PCR; TCRdb's copy keeps in-frame clones and lacks some. The sample consists of roughly 64,000 clones, less than 85% of them appearing once. With respect to this clone: Antigen unknown.

An overlapping HIV-1 Gag peptide pool stimulated these cells at 0.75 to 1 ug/peptide/mL. Sorted nonresponding memory CD4+ T cells were CD40L-negative, CD69-negative, CD45RO-high. Donors had CD4+ T cell counts above 400 cells/uL and were CMV-seropositive. Germline-derived CDR1 and CDR2 are SGHVS and FNYEAQ. The CDR3 runs to 13 residues. V was trimmed by 4 bases and J by 2 bases, leaving 8 bases between them. The TCR comes from an adult man with HIV who was CMV-seropositive. The chain recombines TRBV7-6 with TRBJ1-1; D gene unclear. Sample: CD4+ T cells sorted from PBMCs after approximately 19-hour stimulation, taken from a patient who received antiretroviral therapy. The CDR3 loop is CASSSDTNTEAFF. The CDR3 nucleotides are TGTGCCAGCAGCTCAGACACCAACACTGAAGCTTTCTTT.